Shown below are 21 T cell receptor beta chains from a single sample sequenced in a study of shared clonotypes between healthy human individuals. Profiling relied on immunoSEQ multiplex PCR, and the TCRdb table lists in-frame clones only, not all of them. Of millions of clones detected, approximately 95% appear once; the ten largest clones hold roughly 0.13%. Sequenced input: naive CD4+ T cells sorted from blood. The subset here: CD45RA+ positively selected. All receptors come from a man in his late teens or twenties in good health.

CDR3 amino acids: CASAATGTATSGANVLTF. The CDR3 DNA sequence: TGTGCCAGCGCCGCGACCGGGACAGCGACCTCTGGGGCCAACGTCCTGACTTTC. The chain is built from TRBV7-2 and TRBJ2-6, with 7 nucleotides matching TRBD1. J lost 0 bases, V lost 8 bases, and 13 bases had no gene match. This CDR3 is 18 amino acids long. CDR1 SGHTA and CDR2 FQGNSA come from the germline V gene.

This clone was detected only once. The V and J genes are TRBV10-3 and TRBJ2-1, with 9 bases lining up with TRBD2. CDR3 length: 14 residues. Germline loops: CDR1 ENHRY, CDR2 SYGVKD. The V gene end was trimmed by 4 bases and the J gene end by 5 bases; junction bases not matched to a gene: 3. The DNA of the CDR3 is TGTGCCATCAGTGCTAGCGGGGCTCACAATGAGCAGTTCTTC. This translates into CAISASGAHNEQFF.

This clone was seen a single time. The rearrangement links TRBV10-3 to TRBJ2-1; D is perhaps TRBD2 (5 bases). Between the trimmed V and J ends, which lost 6 bases and 7 bases, there was a span of 19 bases. The CDR3 covers 15 residues. CDR1 ENHRY and CDR2 SYGVKD come from the germline V gene. As DNA, the CDR3 is TGTGCCATCAGCCACCGCCTGGCAGCGGAGAATGAGCAGTTCTTC. Translated: CAISHRLAAENEQFF.

The chain recombines TRBV5-1 with TRBJ2-5, with 7 bases that match TRBD1. After removal of 5 bases from V and 5 bases from J, the junction contained 12 bases not matched to a gene. This CDR3 has 15 residues. The germline V gene encodes CDR1 SGHRS and CDR2 YFSETQ. CDR3 coding DNA: TGCGCCAGCAGGCCCACAGGGGCCTCCGGGGAGACCCAGTACTTC. Translating it yields CASRPTGASGETQYF. Drawing the rest from reference TRBV5-1 and TRBJ2-5, the complete variable domain is KAGVTQTPRYLIKTRGQQVTLSCSPISGHRSVSWYQQTPGQGLQFLFEYFSETQRNKGNFPGRFSGRQFSNSRSEMNVSTLELGDSALYLCASRPTGASGETQYFGPGTRLLVL.

This clone was counted once. The gene calls are TRBV29-1 and TRBJ1-5; 9 positions agree with TRBD1. J lost 4 bases, V lost 6 bases, and 10 bases had no gene match. This CDR3 is 15 amino acids long. CDR1 and CDR2 from the germline V gene are SQVTM and ANQGSEA. CDR3 in DNA: TGCAGCGTAGCTTCCGGGACAGGGTTAAATCAGCCCCAGCATTTT. Its translation: CSVASGTGLNQPQHF.

The chain has TRBV9 and TRBJ1-6; TRBD1 matches at 7 bases. The J segment lost 6 bases and the V segment lost 3 bases, leaving 6 bases of the junction unmatched. CDR1 is SGDLS and CDR2 is YYNGEE in the germline V gene. The CDR3 sequence is 15 residues long. CDR3 amino acids: CASSARGQPNSPLHF. The DNA of the CDR3 is TGTGCCAGCAGCGCAAGGGGACAGCCTAATTCACCCCTCCACTTT.

The V and J genes are TRBV28 and TRBJ2-3; no clear D gene. V lost 7 bases and J 7 bases, leaving 18 bases between the germline ends. Germline V gene lookup returns CDR1 MDHEN and CDR2 SYDVKM. The CDR3 is made up of 14 amino acids. The CDR3 DNA is TGTGCCAGCACCGACTCTACGATGCTGTATACGCAGTATTTT. As protein: CASTDSTMLYTQYF.

The CDR3 is CACSGTGGPGELFF. The CDR3 region has the DNA TGTGCCTGCTCCGGGACAGGGGGTCCCGGGGAGCTGTTTTTT. V and J are TRBV30 and TRBJ2-2; 11 nucleotides line up with TRBD1. This CDR3 comprises 14 residues. Germline CDR1 and CDR2: GTSNPN and SVGIG (reference sequence). J lost 6 bases, V lost 6 bases, and 6 bases had no gene match.

V gene TRBV11-2 combines with J gene TRBJ2-2; tentative D call: TRBD1 (5 bases). CDR1 is SGHAT and CDR2 is FQNNGV in the germline V gene. V was cut by 6 bases and J by 7 bases, with 15 bases left in between. There are 14 residues in the CDR3. In DNA, the CDR3 is TGTGCCAGCAGTCTATCAGGGCGTGACGGGGAGCTGTTTTTT. Its protein product is CASSLSGRDGELFF. The whole variable domain, filled in from reference TRBV11-2 and TRBJ2-2, reads EAGVAQSPRYKIIEKRQSVAFWCNPISGHATLYWYQQILGQGPKLLIQFQNNGVVDDSQLPKDRFSAERLKGVDSTLKIQPAKLEDSAVYLCASSLSGRDGELFFGEGSRLTVL.

This clone is a singleton in its sample. This sequence joins TRBV18 and TRBJ1-3; the match to TRBD1 covers 7 bases. The germline gives CDR1 KGHSH, CDR2 LQKENI. CDR3 length equals 15 residues. Unmatched junction bases numbered 11, after V lost 3 bases and J lost 9 bases. DNA for the CDR3: TGTGCCAGCTCACCGGCCGGGACAGCTTGGAGCACCATATATTTT. Amino acids: CASSPAGTAWSTIYF.

The chain carries TRBV5-1 and TRBJ1-4; D call uncertain. The V end lost 4 bases, the J end lost 7 bases, and 11 bases lay between the germline ends. CDR3 length: 13 residues. CDR1 and CDR2 (germline): SGHRS, YFSETQ. The CDR3: CASSTNSFEKLFF. DNA of the CDR3: TGCGCCAGCAGCACGAACAGTTTTGAAAAACTGTTTTTT.

To note about this clone: The sample has other DNA sequences that encode this CDR3 too. The V and J genes are TRBV6-6 and TRBJ2-7; no clear D. V was clipped by 3 bases and J by 0 bases, with 6 bases between them. CDR1 is MNHNY, CDR2 SVGAGI, per germline (reference sequence). The CDR3 runs to 13 residues. In nucleotides, the CDR3 is TGTGCCAGCAGTTATTTAGTCTCCTACGAGCAGTACTTC. This encodes CASSYLVSYEQYF.

The J gene is TRBJ1-2, the V gene TRBV28, with 8 nucleotides matching TRBD1. Germline assignment: CDR1 MDHEN and CDR2 SYDVKM. The ends lost 6 bases at V and 1 base at J; junction bases unmatched: 10. This CDR3 contains 16 residues. This CDR3 reads CASRARAGGFNYGYTF. The CDR3 DNA reads as TGTGCCAGCAGAGCGCGGGCAGGGGGCTTTAACTATGGCTACACCTTC.

V and J are TRBV28 and TRBJ1-6, with TRBD1 identical over 8 bases. Germline values: CDR1 MDHEN, CDR2 SYDVKM. This CDR3 has 14 amino acids. Germline trimming cut 8 bases from V and 0 bases from J; bases unmatched to any gene: 0. The CDR3 coding sequence is TGTGCCAGCCAGGGGGCCTCCTATAATTCACCCCTCCACTTT. Translating it yields CASQGASYNSPLHF.

This clone was detected only once. This specimen includes other DNA sequences encoding the same CDR3. The CDR3 DNA sequence: TGTGCCTGGAGTCTACAGGGAAATCAGCCCCAGCATTTT. The encoded protein is CAWSLQGNQPQHF. V and J are TRBV30 and TRBJ1-5, with a tentative D call TRBD1 (6 bases). Trimming cost V 2 bases and J 4 bases, with 9 bases left between them. The CDR3 extends over 13 amino acids. CDR1 and CDR2 (germline): GTSNPN, SVGIG (reference sequence).

The rearrangement uses TRBV28 and TRBJ2-3; no firm D call. Germline values: CDR1 MDHEN, CDR2 SYDVKM. Trimming shortened V by 3 bases and J by 4 bases, and 5 bases separated the two germline ends. The CDR3 length is 12 residues. The CDR3 DNA reads TGTGCCAGCAGTTTGGCCTCAGATACGCAGTATTTT. Protein: CASSLASDTQYF.

The chain combines TRBV5-4 with TRBJ2-5, with D perhaps TRBD2 (6 bases). The V end was cut by 3 bases, the J end by 4 bases, with 13 bases between. Per the germline V gene, CDR1 is SGHNT and CDR2 is YYREEE (reference sequence). CDR3 length: 14 amino acids. CDR3 in amino acids: CASSWDLASETQYF. DNA for the CDR3: TGTGCCAGCAGCTGGGACTTAGCGTCAGAGACCCAGTACTTC.

A word on this clone: The same CDR3 is also encoded by other DNA sequences in this sample. The chain couples TRBV5-1 to TRBJ1-3; D ambiguous. The CDR3 is 15 amino acids. The V gene's germline CDR1 is SGHRS and CDR2 YFSETQ. The V end was cut by 0 bases, the J end by 0 bases, with 7 bases between. CDR3 in amino acids: CASSLGESSGNTIYF. CDR3 in DNA: TGCGCCAGCAGCTTGGGCGAAAGCTCTGGAAACACCATATATTTT.

This chain uses TRBV6-5 with TRBJ1-2; unclear D gene. Trimming pared 4 bases from V and 4 bases from J, leaving 16 bases between. Germline V gene lookup returns CDR1 MNHEY and CDR2 SVGAGI. The CDR3 covers 15 residues. The CDR3 nucleotides are TGTGCCAGCAGTTCCTTACCGACGGCCCCCTATGGCTACACCTTC. Encoded protein: CASSSLPTAPYGYTF.

The gene calls are TRBV5-1 and TRBJ1-2, with 8 bases identical to TRBD1. Germline CDR1 and CDR2: SGHRS and YFSETQ. The CDR3 has 15 amino acids. V gave up 0 bases and J gave up 4 bases; unmatched junction bases: 5. In DNA form, the CDR3 reads TGCGCCAGCAGCTTGGGACAGGGGTTAATCTATGGCTACACCTTC. Amino acid sequence: CASSLGQGLIYGYTF.

The V and J genes are TRBV30 and TRBJ2-3; 11 nucleotides align to TRBD2. V lost 2 bases, J lost 2 bases, and 12 bases stayed unmatched. The CDR3 is made up of 18 amino acids. CDR1 and CDR2 (germline): GTSNPN, SVGIG (reference sequence). CDR3: CAWSSSRTSGGYTDTQYF. Here the CDR3 DNA reads TGTGCCTGGAGTTCCTCGCGAACTAGCGGGGGTTACACAGATACGCAGTATTTT.